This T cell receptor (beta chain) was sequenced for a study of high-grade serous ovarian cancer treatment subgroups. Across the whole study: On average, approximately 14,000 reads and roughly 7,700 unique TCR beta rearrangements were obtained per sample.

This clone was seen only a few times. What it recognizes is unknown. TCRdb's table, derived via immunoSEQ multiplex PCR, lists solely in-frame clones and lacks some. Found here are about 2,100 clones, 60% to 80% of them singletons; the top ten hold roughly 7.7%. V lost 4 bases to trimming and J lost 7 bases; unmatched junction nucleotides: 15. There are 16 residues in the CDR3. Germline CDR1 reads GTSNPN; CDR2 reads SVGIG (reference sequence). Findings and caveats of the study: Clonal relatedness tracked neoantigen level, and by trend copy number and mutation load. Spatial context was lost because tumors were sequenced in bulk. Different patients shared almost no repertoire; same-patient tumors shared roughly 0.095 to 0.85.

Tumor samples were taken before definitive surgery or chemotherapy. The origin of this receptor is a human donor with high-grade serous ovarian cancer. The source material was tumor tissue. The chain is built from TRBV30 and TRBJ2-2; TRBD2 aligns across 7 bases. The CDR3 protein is CAWKLRDYDQGGELFF. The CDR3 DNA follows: TGTGCCTGGAAGCTGAGGGACTACGATCAGGGCGGGGAGCTGTTTTTT. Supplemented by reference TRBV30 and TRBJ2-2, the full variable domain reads SQTIHQWPATLVQPVGSPLSLECTVEGTSNPNLYWYRQAAGRGLQLLFYSVGIGQISSEVPQNLSASRPQDRQFILSSKKLLLSDSGFYLCAWKLRDYDQGGELFFGEGSRLTVL.